A single sample is the source of the 20 T cell receptor beta chains below, sequenced in a study of shared clonotypes between healthy human individuals. Sequenced by immunoSEQ multiplex PCR; TCRdb stores in-frame clones only, minus some. This table holds hundreds of thousands of clones, around 67% found once. The sample taken for sequencing was memory CD4+ T cells sorted from blood. As to subset: CD45RA-negative fraction. These TCRs come from a woman under 40 in good health.

This rearrangement joins TRBV30 to TRBJ1-1; TRBD1 matches 8 bases. Germline CDR1 reads GTSNPN; CDR2 reads SVGIG (reference sequence). V was clipped by 6 bases and J by 1 base; unmatched bases: 4. The CDR3 is 13 residues long. The CDR3: CACTGTGNTEAFF. The CDR3 DNA sequence: TGTGCCTGCACCGGGACAGGGAACACTGAAGCTTTCTTT.

This clone has a handful of counts. The V call is TRBV11-2, the J call TRBJ2-5; 10 nucleotides line up with TRBD2. The germline CDR1 and CDR2 sequences are SGHAT and FQNNGV. With V trimmed by 4 bases and J by 5 bases, 10 bases remained unmatched. The CDR3 runs to 16 residues. The CDR3 nucleotides are TGTGCCAGCAGCTCCGGGGGTAGCGGGAGGTGGGAGACCCAGTACTTC. Its protein is CASSSGGSGRWETQYF.

The chain uses TRBV10-1 and TRBJ2-3, with 11 bases fitting TRBD2. Trimming took 1 base from V and 8 from J; bases not matched to a gene: 5. Germline CDR1 WNHNN, CDR2 SYGVQD (reference sequence). This CDR3 comprises 15 residues. CDR3 sequence (DNA): TGCGCCAGCAGTGAGTTACTAGCGGGAGCGGGTACGCAGTATTTT. This gives the protein CASSELLAGAGTQYF.

The chain uses TRBV5-6 and TRBJ1-2; D not certain. Between the trimmed V and J ends, which lost 0 bases and 0 bases, there was a span of 6 bases. This CDR3 is 14 amino acids long. Germline assignment: CDR1 SGHDT and CDR2 YYEEEE. This CDR3 is CASSLAAANYGYTF. Here the CDR3 DNA reads TGTGCCAGCAGCTTGGCTGCAGCTAACTATGGCTACACCTTC.

This chain joins TRBV28 and TRBJ2-7; 10 bases align to TRBD2. Trimming at V came to 4 bases and at J to 7 bases, leaving 10 bases not matched to a gene. The CDR3 runs to 15 residues. Looked up from germline, CDR1 is MDHEN and CDR2 is SYDVKM. CDR3 protein: CASSSWTSGSWEQYF. CDR3 nucleotide sequence: TGTGCCAGCAGTTCATGGACTAGCGGATCTTGGGAGCAGTACTTC.

The chain joins TRBV5-5 to TRBJ2-7; no firm D call. This CDR3 has 11 residues. The V end lost 4 bases, the J end lost 3 bases, and 5 bases lay between the germline ends. CDR1 and CDR2 from the germline V gene are SGHKS and YYEKEE (reference sequence). The CDR3 nucleotides are TGTGCCAGCAGCACGGTCTACGAGCAGTACTTC. Translation: CASSTVYEQYF.

This clone was recorded only once. This rearrangement joins TRBV7-2 to TRBJ2-7, with D maybe TRBD1 (5 bases). This CDR3 has 14 residues. Germline V gives CDR1 SGHTA, CDR2 FQGNSA. Trimming removed 5 bases from V and 6 bases from J, with 17 bases in between. Here the CDR3 DNA reads TGTGCCAGCAGCCTCAATACGTTCCAGGGCGAGCAGTACTTC. It specifies CASSLNTFQGEQYF.

The genes are TRBV6-5 and TRBJ2-1; 9 nucleotides match TRBD2. The CDR3 sequence is 15 residues long. J was trimmed by 7 bases and V by 6 bases; bases with no gene match: 10. Per germline, CDR1 MNHEY and CDR2 SVGAGI. The CDR3 sequence: CASRSPSGTINEQFF. In DNA, the CDR3 is TGTGCCAGCAGGTCCCCTAGCGGGACAATTAATGAGCAGTTCTTC.

The chain links TRBV19 to TRBJ1-2; D is perhaps TRBD1 (6 bases). Germline lookup yields CDR1 LNHDA and CDR2 SQIVND (reference sequence). The CDR3 runs to 14 residues. Trimming removed 9 bases from V and 2 bases from J, with 16 bases in between. The CDR3 is CASRRGTGNYGYTF. The CDR3, as DNA: TGTGCCAGCCGAAGGGGGACCGGAAACTATGGCTACACCTTC.

This clone was observed many times. The sample has other DNA sequences that encode this CDR3 too. The chain combines TRBV27 with TRBJ1-4; D is uncertain. The germline CDR1 and CDR2 sequences are MNHEY and SMNVEV (reference sequence). V dropped 8 bases and J dropped 0 bases, with 13 bases sitting between them. The CDR3 spans 15 residues. CDR3 coding DNA: TGTGCCAGCCAAAAATTAGATGCAACTAATGAAAAACTGTTTTTT. Translated: CASQKLDATNEKLFF. Looking up the rest from reference TRBV27 and TRBJ1-4 gives the full variable domain: EAQVTQNPRYLITVTGKKLTVTCSQNMNHEYMSWYRQDPGLGLRQIYYSMNVEVTDKGDVPEGYKVSRKEKRNFPLILESPSPNQTSLYFCASQKLDATNEKLFFGSGTQLSVL.

This chain uses TRBV5-1 with TRBJ2-3, with TRBD2 matching 11 bases. The CDR3 runs to 20 residues. Germline-derived CDR1 and CDR2 are SGHRS and YFSETQ. Trimming at V came to 0 bases and at J to 4 bases, leaving 16 bases not matched to a gene. The CDR3 DNA reads as TGCGCCAGCAGCTTGGCCAGGCTAGCGGGAGGAGGGATGGCCCCAGATACGCAGTATTTT. Translated, it gives CASSLARLAGGGMAPDTQYF.

This chain links TRBV19 with TRBJ1-5; D possibly corresponds to TRBD1 (6 bases). V was clipped by 7 bases and J by 7 bases, with 14 bases between them. In germline, CDR1 is LNHDA, CDR2 SQIVND (reference sequence). This CDR3 has 13 residues. The CDR3, as DNA: TGTGCCAGTACCCTCGGGGGGCGGCAGCCCCAGCATTTT. It translates to CASTLGGRQPQHF.

The chain couples TRBV19 to TRBJ2-4; D is unclear. Germline-derived CDR1 and CDR2 are LNHDA and SQIVND (reference sequence). The CDR3 is 13 amino acids. V lost 0 bases and J lost 9, with 9 bases in between. The CDR3 bases are TGTGCCAGTAGTATAGATCGATTGACCATTCAGTACTTC. Residues: CASSIDRLTIQYF.

The V call is TRBV18, the J call TRBJ2-5; D is undetermined. V shed 3 bases and J shed 3 bases, with 11 bases lying between them. The CDR3 is 14 amino acids. The germline V gene has CDR1 KGHSH and CDR2 LQKENI. CDR3: CASSPYSKEETQYF. CDR3 nucleotides: TGTGCCAGCTCACCCTACAGCAAAGAAGAGACCCAGTACTTC.

This clone has a handful of counts. The chain joins TRBV5-1 to TRBJ2-3; possible D gene TRBD2, 5 bases. The CDR3 extends over 15 amino acids. V was pared by 1 base and J by 1 base, with 10 bases between. Germline V gene data show CDR1 as SGHRS and CDR2 as YFSETQ. In nucleotides, the CDR3 is TGCGCCAGCAGCTTGCGGGCGGGCGGCACAGATACGCAGTATTTT. This sequence encodes CASSLRAGGTDTQYF.

This chain links TRBV2 with TRBJ2-1, with 10 positions matching TRBD2. The V and J ends lost 6 bases and 3 bases, in that order; junction bases with no gene match: 5. This CDR3 spans 15 amino acids. Germline V gene lookup returns CDR1 SNHLY and CDR2 FYNNEI. The CDR3 protein is CASREREGIYNEQFF. CDR3 in DNA: TGTGCCAGCAGGGAGCGGGAGGGTATCTACAATGAGCAGTTCTTC.

The rearrangement joins TRBV7-9 to TRBJ2-1; D remains ambiguous. V lost 5 bases and J lost 6, with 14 bases in between. This CDR3 has 14 amino acids. In germline, CDR1 is SEHNR, CDR2 FQNEAQ (reference sequence). The chain's CDR3 is CASSKAQEFNEQFF. The CDR3 nucleotides read TGTGCCAGCAGCAAAGCCCAGGAGTTCAATGAGCAGTTCTTC. The full variable domain, with the rest looked up from reference TRBV7-9 and TRBJ2-1, is DTGVSQNPRHKITKRGQNVTFRCDPISEHNRLYWYRQTLGQGPEFLTYFQNEAQLEKSRLLSDRFSAERPKGSFSTLEIQRTEQGDSAMYLCASSKAQEFNEQFFGPGTRLTVL.

The V gene is TRBV2, the J gene TRBJ1-4; D ambiguous. Looked up from germline, CDR1 is SNHLY and CDR2 is FYNNEI. The CDR3 runs to 15 residues. The V end lost 6 bases, the J end lost 5 bases, and 16 bases lay between the germline ends. The DNA for the CDR3 is TGTGCCAGCAGGAGCTTGGGGATGCGGAATGAAAAACTGTTTTTT. Amino acids: CASRSLGMRNEKLFF.

The rearrangement joins TRBV25-1 to TRBJ1-3; maybe TRBD1 (5 bases). V was clipped by 7 bases and J by 4 bases, with 17 bases between them. CDR3 length: 15 residues. Germline values: CDR1 MGHDK, CDR2 SYGVNS. The CDR3 sequence is CASIDPGTGGNTIYF. DNA of the CDR3: TGTGCCAGCATCGACCCAGGGACCGGAGGAAACACCATATATTTT.

J is TRBJ1-2 and V is TRBV9; TRBD1 might be the D (5 bases). V was clipped by 4 bases and J by 4 bases, with 11 bases between them. The CDR3 is made up of 13 amino acids. Germline values: CDR1 SGDLS, CDR2 YYNGEE. The CDR3 here is CASSPRQGYGYTF. The DNA for the CDR3 is TGTGCCAGCAGCCCCCGGCAGGGCTATGGCTACACCTTC.